The rows below give T cell receptor beta chains drawn from one sample of a study of cytomegalovirus exposure and HLA in healthy donors. Here immunoSEQ multiplex PCR was the method, and the copy in TCRdb shows in-frame clones only, minus some. The repertoire has approximately 100,000 clones, around 80% of them found once; the top ten carry approximately 5.3%. Sequences were obtained from PBMCs. The source is a female donor in good health and CMV-seropositive. The CDR3 runs from the conserved cysteine through the conserved F or W.

TRBJ2-1	15	TRBV19	CASSLGGRVGNEQFF
TRBJ1-6	14	TRBV7-9	CASSLGGGASPLHF
TRBJ1-3	14	TRBV28	CASTQRGTGNTIYF
TRBJ1-5	18	TRBV5-8	CASSLVRQLHNSNQPQHF
TRBJ1-2	13	TRBV10-3	CAISPAVDYGYTF
TRBJ1-2	13	TRBV25-1	CASSRDTFYGYTF
TRBJ1-3	17	TRBV19	CASSIWSGDSSGNTIYF
TRBJ1-5	15	TRBV5-1	CASSLGQGWSQPQHF
TRBJ1-2	15	TRBV15	CATSGRDRLNYGYTF
TRBJ2-1	13	TRBV28	CAITGTTYNEQFF
TRBJ2-3	15	TRBV6-5	CASSYEGQVADTQYF
TRBJ2-7	16	TRBV7-2	CASSLWTSGGPYEQYF
TRBJ1-6	13	TRBV14	CASSVVGNSPLHF
TRBJ2-7	12	TRBV29-1	CSGETGGGEQYF
TRBJ2-7	14	TRBV21-1	CASSYQTPPYEQYF
TRBJ2-5	13	TRBV5-6	CASSLPGKETQYF
TRBJ2-1	15	TRBV18	CASSPRRGSYNEQFF
TRBJ1-1	12	TRBV28	CASSPTKGSAFF
TRBJ1-6	16	TRBV5-4	CASSLYTRPNNSPLHF
TRBJ2-7	21	TRBV7-3	CASSKSPGTSTAAQFSYEQYF
TRBJ2-7	16	TRBV7-2	CASSLALDRSSYEQYF
TRBJ2-7	15	TRBV5-5	CASRPQQVASYEQYF
TRBJ1-1	13	TRBV10-1	CASRGQPNTEAFF
TRBJ1-2	14	TRBV6-5	CASSWGTGSRGYTF
TRBJ2-5	12	TRBV2	CASRDRAETQYF
TRBJ2-7	16	TRBV7-2	CASTRGGLAGAYEQYF
TRBJ1-2	18	TRBV28	CASSYPGPRGAATVGYTF
TRBJ1-5	13	TRBV7-2	CASSIGGNQPQHF
TRBJ1-3	15	TRBV6-1	CASRGQGAVGNTIYF
TRBJ1-2	13	TRBV9	CASSPRTGDGYTF
TRBJ2-1	17	TRBV4-3	CASSPKTGGSGDNEQFF
TRBJ2-1	14	TRBV9	CASSPGVTYNEQFF
TRBJ2-7	15	TRBV19	CASSILAGGSYEQYF
TRBJ2-5	15	TRBV5-6	CASSLLAGGGETQYF
TRBJ2-3	15	TRBV5-1	CASSLAGQGSLTQYF
TRBJ2-3	14	TRBV9	CASSGVEFSNTQYF
TRBJ1-4	14	TRBV5-1	CASSIDRVSEKLFF
TRBJ2-2	15	TRBV7-2	CASSLDRGGTGELFF
TRBJ2-1	15	TRBV5-1	CASSATSSRANEQFF
TRBJ1-6	14	TRBV2	CASSERGSNSPLHF
TRBJ1-2	17	TRBV7-2	CASSITSSRQGERGYTF
TRBJ2-7	14	TRBV5-1	CATRTGTGVNEQYF
TRBJ1-1	15	TRBV7-8	CASSLTDFLNTEAFF
TRBJ2-7	15	TRBV7-3	CASSLTSGGSYEQYF
TRBJ1-5	13	TRBV11-2	CASSSGLNQPQHF
TRBJ1-6	16	TRBV7-9	CASSFPRGIPSLDLHF
TRBJ2-1	15	TRBV6-4	CASSVWLAGPNEQFF
TRBJ1-5	12	TRBV6-1	CASAVYEQPQHF
TRBJ2-2	15	TRBV18	CASSPSVRGTGELFF
TRBJ2-3	16	TRBV4-2	CASSRAGGLSTDTQYF
TRBJ2-7	14	TRBV28	CASRGQGISYEQYF
TRBJ1-3	17	TRBV19	CASRHAIHISSGNTIYF
TRBJ2-3	15	TRBV11-1	CASSAGLANTDTQYF